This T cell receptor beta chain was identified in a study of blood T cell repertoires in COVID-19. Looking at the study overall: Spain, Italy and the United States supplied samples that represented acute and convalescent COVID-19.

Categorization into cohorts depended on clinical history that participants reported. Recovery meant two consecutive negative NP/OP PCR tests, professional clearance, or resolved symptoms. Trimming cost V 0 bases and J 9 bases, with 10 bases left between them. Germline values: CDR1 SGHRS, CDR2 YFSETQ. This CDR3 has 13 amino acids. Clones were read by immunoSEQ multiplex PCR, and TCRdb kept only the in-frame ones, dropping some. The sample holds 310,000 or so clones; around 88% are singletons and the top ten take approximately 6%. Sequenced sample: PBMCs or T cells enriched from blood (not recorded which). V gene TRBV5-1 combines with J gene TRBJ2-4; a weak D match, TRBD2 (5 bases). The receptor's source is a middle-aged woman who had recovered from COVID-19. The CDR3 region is CASSLEAGGIQYF. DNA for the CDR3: TGCGCCAGCAGCTTGGAGGCAGGAGGCATTCAGTACTTC. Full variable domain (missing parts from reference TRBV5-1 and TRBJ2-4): KAGVTQTPRYLIKTRGQQVTLSCSPISGHRSVSWYQQTPGQGLQFLFEYFSETQRNKGNFPGRFSGRQFSNSRSEMNVSTLELGDSALYLCASSLEAGGIQYFGAGTRLSVL.